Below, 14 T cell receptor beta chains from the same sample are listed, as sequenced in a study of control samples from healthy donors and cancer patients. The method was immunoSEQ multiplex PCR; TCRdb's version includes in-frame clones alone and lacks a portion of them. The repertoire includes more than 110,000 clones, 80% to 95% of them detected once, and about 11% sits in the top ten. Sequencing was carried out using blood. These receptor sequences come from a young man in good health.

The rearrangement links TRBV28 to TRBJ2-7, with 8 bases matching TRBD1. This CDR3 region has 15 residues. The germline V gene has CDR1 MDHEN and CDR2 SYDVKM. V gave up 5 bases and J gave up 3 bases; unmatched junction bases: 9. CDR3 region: CASSPPGQGFYEQYF. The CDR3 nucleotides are TGTGCCAGCAGTCCGCCTGGACAGGGATTCTACGAGCAGTACTTC.

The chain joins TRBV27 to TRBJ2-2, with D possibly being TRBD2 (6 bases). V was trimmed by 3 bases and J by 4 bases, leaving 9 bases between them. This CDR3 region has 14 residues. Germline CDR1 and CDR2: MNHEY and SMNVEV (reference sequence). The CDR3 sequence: CASSFGGSTGELFF. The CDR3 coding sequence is TGTGCCAGCAGTTTCGGGGGAAGCACCGGGGAGCTGTTTTTT.

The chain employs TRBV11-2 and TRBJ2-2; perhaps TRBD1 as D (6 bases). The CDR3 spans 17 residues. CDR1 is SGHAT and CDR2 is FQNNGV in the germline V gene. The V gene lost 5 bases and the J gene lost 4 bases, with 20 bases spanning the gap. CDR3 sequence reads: CASSLTGYHSRTGELFF. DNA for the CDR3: TGTGCCAGCAGCCTGACAGGATACCACTCCCGCACCGGGGAGCTGTTTTTT.

The CDR3 is CASSLNMAQDTQYF. The CDR3 bases are TGCGCCAGCAGCTTGAACATGGCTCAGGATACGCAGTATTTT. V is TRBV5-1 and J is TRBJ2-3; no reliable D call. Germline CDR1 is SGHRS and CDR2 is YFSETQ. Deletions cut 1 base from V and 6 bases from J, with 12 bases between. The CDR3 totals 14 residues.

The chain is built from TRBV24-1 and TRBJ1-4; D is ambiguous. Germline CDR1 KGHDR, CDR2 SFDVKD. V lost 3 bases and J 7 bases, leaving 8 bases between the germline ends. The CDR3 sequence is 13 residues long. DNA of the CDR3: TGTGCCACCAGTGATGGAGACATTGAAAAACTGTTTTTT. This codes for CATSDGDIEKLFF.

The CDR3: CATSDGFTQYF. The CDR3 coding sequence is TGTGCCACCAGTGATGGGTTCACTCAGTACTTC. The gene calls are TRBV24-1 and TRBJ2-5; D is ambiguous. Germline lookup yields CDR1 KGHDR and CDR2 SFDVKD. The CDR3 consists of 11 residues. V gave up 3 bases and J gave up 11 bases, with 9 bases separating them.

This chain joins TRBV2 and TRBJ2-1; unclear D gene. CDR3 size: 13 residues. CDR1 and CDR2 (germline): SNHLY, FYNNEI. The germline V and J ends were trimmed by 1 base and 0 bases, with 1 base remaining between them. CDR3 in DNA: TGTGCCAGCAGTGAAGGCTCCTACAATGAGCAGTTCTTC. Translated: CASSEGSYNEQFF.

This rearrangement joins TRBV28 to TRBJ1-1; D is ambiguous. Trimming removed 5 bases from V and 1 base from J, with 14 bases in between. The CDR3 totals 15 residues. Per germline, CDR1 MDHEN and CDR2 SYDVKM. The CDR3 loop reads CASSGPYSGNTEAFF. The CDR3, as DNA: TGTGCCAGCAGTGGACCTTATTCAGGGAACACTGAAGCTTTCTTT.

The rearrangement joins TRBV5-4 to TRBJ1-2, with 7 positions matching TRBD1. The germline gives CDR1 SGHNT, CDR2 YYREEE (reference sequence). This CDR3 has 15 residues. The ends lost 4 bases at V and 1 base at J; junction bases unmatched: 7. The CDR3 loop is CASSHRTGNNYGYTF. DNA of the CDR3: TGTGCCAGCAGCCATAGGACAGGAAATAACTATGGCTACACCTTC.

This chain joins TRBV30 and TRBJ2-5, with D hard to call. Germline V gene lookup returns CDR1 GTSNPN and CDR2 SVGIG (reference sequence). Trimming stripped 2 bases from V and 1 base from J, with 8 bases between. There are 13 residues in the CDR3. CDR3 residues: CAWSLVSQETQYF. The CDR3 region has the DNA TGTGCCTGGAGTCTCGTGAGCCAAGAGACCCAGTACTTC.

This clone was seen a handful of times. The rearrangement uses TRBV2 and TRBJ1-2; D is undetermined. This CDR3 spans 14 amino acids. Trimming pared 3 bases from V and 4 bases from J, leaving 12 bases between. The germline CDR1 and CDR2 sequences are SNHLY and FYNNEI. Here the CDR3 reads CASSDPRPGYGYTF. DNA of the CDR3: TGTGCCAGCAGTGACCCCCGACCGGGCTATGGCTACACCTTC.

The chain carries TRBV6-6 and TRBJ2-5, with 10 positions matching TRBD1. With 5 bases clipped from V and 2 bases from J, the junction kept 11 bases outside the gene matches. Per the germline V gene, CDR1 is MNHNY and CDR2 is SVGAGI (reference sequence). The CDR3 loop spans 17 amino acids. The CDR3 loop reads CASSLRRGQGIQETQYF. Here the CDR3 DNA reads TGTGCCAGCAGTCTACGTAGGGGACAGGGGATTCAAGAGACCCAGTACTTC.

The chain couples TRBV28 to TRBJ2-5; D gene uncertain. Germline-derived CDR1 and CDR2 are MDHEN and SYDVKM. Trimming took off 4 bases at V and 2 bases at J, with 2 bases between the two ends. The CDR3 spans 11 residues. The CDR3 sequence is CASSSQETQYF. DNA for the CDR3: TGTGCCAGCAGTTCGCAAGAGACCCAGTACTTC.

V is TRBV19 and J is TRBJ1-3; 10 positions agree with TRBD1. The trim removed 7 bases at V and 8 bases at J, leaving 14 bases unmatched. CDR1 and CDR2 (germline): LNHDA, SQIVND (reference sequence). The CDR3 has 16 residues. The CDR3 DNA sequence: TGTGCCAGTATCGACTGGACCGGGACAGGGGCGGACACCATATATTTT. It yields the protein CASIDWTGTGADTIYF.